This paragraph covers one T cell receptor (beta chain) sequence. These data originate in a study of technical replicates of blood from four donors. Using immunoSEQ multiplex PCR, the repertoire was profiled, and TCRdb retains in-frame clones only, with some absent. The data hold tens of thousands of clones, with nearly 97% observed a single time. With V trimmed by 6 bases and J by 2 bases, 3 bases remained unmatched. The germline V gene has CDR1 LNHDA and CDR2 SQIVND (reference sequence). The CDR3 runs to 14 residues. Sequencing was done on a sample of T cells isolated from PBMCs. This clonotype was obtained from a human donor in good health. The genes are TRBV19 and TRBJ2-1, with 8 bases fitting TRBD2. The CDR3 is CASSPGLAYNEQFF. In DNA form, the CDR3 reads TGTGCCAGTAGCCCGGGACTAGCCTACAATGAGCAGTTCTTC.